The clone carrying this T cell receptor (beta chain) has more than one count but fewer than ten. Antigen specificity is unknown. This sample was taken from a study of response to subunit inactivated influenza vaccine. Trimming took 2 bases from V and 4 from J, leaving 14 bases between them. Germline CDR1 is MNHEY and CDR2 is SMNVEV (reference sequence). CDR3 length: 15 residues. Whole-study findings and limits: After each seasonal influenza vaccination, few new T cells are recruited, the authors suggested.

TCRdb re-analysed the RT-PCR reads in MiXCR, keeping a single row per CDR3 protein. Here the sample spans under 550,000 distinct CDR3 sequences, roughly 7.9% being singletons. The material sequenced was PBMCs from blood, taken around 2 years after vaccination. The TCR originated in a man between 50 and 69 years old who received an inactivated influenza vaccine. The genes are TRBV27 and TRBJ1-1; D may be TRBD1 (5 bases). CDR3 region: CASSLNGGFRTEAFF. DNA of the CDR3: TGTGCCAGCAGTTTAAATGGGGGTTTTCGCACTGAAGCTTTCTTT.